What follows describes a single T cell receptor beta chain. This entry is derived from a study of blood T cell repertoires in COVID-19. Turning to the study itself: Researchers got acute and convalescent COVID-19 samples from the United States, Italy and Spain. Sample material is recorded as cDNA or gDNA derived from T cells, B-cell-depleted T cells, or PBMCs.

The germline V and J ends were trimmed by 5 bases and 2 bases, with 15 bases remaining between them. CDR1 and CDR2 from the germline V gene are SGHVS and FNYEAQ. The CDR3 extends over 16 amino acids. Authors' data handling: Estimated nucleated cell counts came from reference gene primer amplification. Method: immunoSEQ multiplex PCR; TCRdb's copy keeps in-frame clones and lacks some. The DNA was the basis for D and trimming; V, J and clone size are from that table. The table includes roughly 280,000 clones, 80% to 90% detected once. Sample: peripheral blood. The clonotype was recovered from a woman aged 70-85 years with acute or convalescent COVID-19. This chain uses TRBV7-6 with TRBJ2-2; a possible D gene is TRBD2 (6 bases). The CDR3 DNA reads TGTGCCAGCAGCGCGGGAATGGGTTTAAACACCGGGGAGCTGTTTTTT. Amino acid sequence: CASSAGMGLNTGELFF. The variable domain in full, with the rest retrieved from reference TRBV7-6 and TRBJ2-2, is GAGVSQSPRYKVTKRGQDVALRCDPISGHVSLYWYRQALGQGPEFLTYFNYEAQQDKSGLPNDRFSAERPEGSISTLTIQRTEQRDSAMYRCASSAGMGLNTGELFFGEGSRLTVL.